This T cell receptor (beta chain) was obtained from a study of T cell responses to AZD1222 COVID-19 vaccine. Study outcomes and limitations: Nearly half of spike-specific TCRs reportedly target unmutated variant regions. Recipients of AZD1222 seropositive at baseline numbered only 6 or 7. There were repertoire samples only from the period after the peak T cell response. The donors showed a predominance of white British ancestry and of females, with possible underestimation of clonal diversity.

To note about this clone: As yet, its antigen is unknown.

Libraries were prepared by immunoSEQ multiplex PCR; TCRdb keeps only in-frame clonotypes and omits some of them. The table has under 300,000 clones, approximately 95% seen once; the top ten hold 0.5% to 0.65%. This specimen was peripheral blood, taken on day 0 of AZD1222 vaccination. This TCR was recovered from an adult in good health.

The DNA for the CDR3 is TGTGCCAGCAGCCCCTCGATACTTCCAACTAATGAAAAACTGTTTTTT. It translates to CASSPSILPTNEKLFF. This chain connects TRBV7-9 to TRBJ1-4; D not certain. Trimming removed 5 bases at V and 0 bases at J, with 13 bases between. The germline V gene encodes CDR1 SEHNR and CDR2 FQNEAQ (reference sequence). The CDR3 covers 16 residues.